The 24 T cell receptor beta chains reported below all come from one sample, sequenced in a study of T cell responses to AZD1222 COVID-19 vaccine. The assay was immunoSEQ multiplex PCR, and TCRdb's table has in-frame clones only and misses some. The sample lists 83,000 or so clones, roughly 90% occurring once. Sequences were derived from peripheral blood, sampled on day 0 of MenACWY control vaccination. The receptors originated from an adult in good health.

This chain links TRBV5-6 with TRBJ1-3, with TRBD1 matching over 8 bases. Losses at the gene ends were 2 bases for V and 0 bases for J; bases not matched to a gene: 4. This CDR3 is built from 16 residues. The germline V gene encodes CDR1 SGHDT and CDR2 YYEEEE. The CDR3: CASSFGTGGSGNTIYF. The CDR3 nucleotides are TGTGCCAGCAGCTTTGGAACAGGGGGCTCTGGAAACACCATATATTTT.

J is TRBJ2-1 and V is TRBV7-9, with 7 bases that match TRBD1. Germline CDR1 is SEHNR and CDR2 is FQNEAQ (reference sequence). This CDR3 region has 15 residues. The V and J ends lost 4 bases and 9 bases, in that order; junction bases with no gene match: 12. In DNA, the CDR3 is TGTGCCAGCAGCTCCCGAGGACAGGCCCAGGGTGAGCAGTTCTTC. Translated, it gives CASSSRGQAQGEQFF. The whole variable domain, filled in from reference TRBV7-9 and TRBJ2-1, reads DTGVSQNPRHKITKRGQNVTFRCDPISEHNRLYWYRQTLGQGPEFLTYFQNEAQLEKSRLLSDRFSAERPKGSFSTLEIQRTEQGDSAMYLCASSSRGQAQGEQFFGPGTRLTVL.

The J gene is TRBJ2-1, the V gene TRBV7-9; D gene uncertain. From germline, CDR1 is SEHNR and CDR2 FQNEAQ (reference sequence). V was cut by 5 bases and J by 5 bases, with 7 bases left in between. The CDR3 contains 12 residues. The CDR3 spells CASSMVHNEQFF. The CDR3 DNA sequence: TGTGCCAGCAGCATGGTCCACAATGAGCAGTTCTTC. Complete variable domain (other parts from reference TRBV7-9 and TRBJ2-1): DTGVSQNPRHKITKRGQNVTFRCDPISEHNRLYWYRQTLGQGPEFLTYFQNEAQLEKSRLLSDRFSAERPKGSFSTLEIQRTEQGDSAMYLCASSMVHNEQFFGPGTRLTVL.

The J gene is TRBJ2-7, the V gene TRBV28; 8 nucleotides line up with TRBD1. This CDR3 has 14 residues. Germline-derived CDR1 and CDR2 are MDHEN and SYDVKM. Trimming at V came to 4 bases and at J to 1 base, leaving 3 bases not matched to a gene. The CDR3 sequence: CASSSGQGSYEQYF. DNA of the CDR3: TGTGCCAGCAGTTCCGGACAGGGTTCCTACGAGCAGTACTTC.

The sample holds one count of this clone. The J gene is TRBJ2-7, the V gene TRBV19, with D possibly matching TRBD1 (7 bases). Trimming shortened V by 3 bases and J by 2 bases, and 11 bases separated the two germline ends. Germline V gene sequence: CDR1 LNHDA, CDR2 SQIVND (reference sequence). This CDR3 is built from 14 residues. CDR3 sequence: CASSIGGTAYEQYF. CDR3 DNA: TGTGCCAGTAGTATTGGCGGGACAGCCTACGAGCAGTACTTC. Complete variable domain (other parts from reference TRBV19 and TRBJ2-7): DGGITQSPKYLFRKEGQNVTLSCEQNLNHDAMYWYRQDPGQGLRLIYYSQIVNDFQKGDIAEGYSVSREKKESFPLTVTSAQKNPTAFYLCASSIGGTAYEQYFGPGTRLTVT.

The chain recombines TRBV10-3 with TRBJ1-3, with D maybe TRBD1 (5 bases). V shed 0 bases and J shed 4 bases, with 7 bases lying between them. CDR1 ENHRY and CDR2 SYGVKD come from the germline V gene. The CDR3 consists of 14 residues. Here the CDR3 reads CAISESRGGNTIYF. The CDR3 coding sequence is TGTGCCATCAGTGAGTCAAGGGGAGGAAACACCATATATTTT.

This clone has just one count. Here the CDR3 DNA reads TGCAGCGTTGCGCGAGTGGGTTTGACTAATGAAAAACTGTTTTTT. It yields the protein CSVARVGLTNEKLFF. The chain employs TRBV29-1 and TRBJ1-4, with no clear D. The CDR3 runs to 15 residues. V lost 4 bases to trimming and J lost 2 bases, with 14 bases between them. Germline values: CDR1 SQVTM, CDR2 ANQGSEA. Combining the CDR3 with reference TRBV29-1 and TRBJ1-4 gives the whole variable domain SAVISQKPSRDICQRGTSLTIQCQVDSQVTMMFWYRQQPGQSLTLIATANQGSEATYESGFVIDKFPISRPNLTFSTLTVSNMSPEDSSIYLCSVARVGLTNEKLFFGSGTQLSVL.

The chain joins TRBV9 to TRBJ2-1, with 9 positions matching TRBD2. The CDR3 runs 16 residues. The germline CDR1 and CDR2 sequences are SGDLS and YYNGEE. Trimming at V came to 3 bases and at J to 6 bases, leaving 10 bases not matched to a gene. The CDR3 loop reads CASSAQLAGVFNEQFF. The CDR3 DNA sequence: TGTGCCAGCAGCGCGCAGTTAGCGGGAGTCTTCAATGAGCAGTTCTTC.

The chain carries TRBV20-1 and TRBJ1-5; possibly TRBD1 for D (6 bases). CDR3 length: 14 residues. Germline-derived CDR1 and CDR2 are DFQATT and SNEGSKA (reference sequence). Deletions cut 3 bases from V and 3 bases from J, with 12 bases between. The CDR3 region is CSASRSGANQPQHF. DNA of the CDR3: TGCAGTGCTAGTAGATCAGGGGCCAATCAGCCCCAGCATTTT.

The chain recombines TRBV10-2 with TRBJ1-1, with D maybe TRBD1 (6 bases). The length of the CDR3 is 14 residues. CDR1 and CDR2 (germline): WSHSY, SAAADI. With 4 bases removed from V and 1 base from J, the gap between germline ends came to 10 bases. The CDR3 bases are TGCGCCAGCAGTGTTCGACAGGCGAACACTGAAGCTTTCTTT. It encodes CASSVRQANTEAFF.

CDR3 sequence: CASSRDRGSGNTIYF. In DNA form, the CDR3 reads TGTGCCAGCAGCCGAGACAGGGGTTCTGGAAACACCATATATTTT. The chain carries TRBV3-1 (or the pseudogene TRBV3-2) and TRBJ1-3; 8 bases fit TRBD1. The CDR3 loop spans 15 amino acids. Germline assignment: CDR1 LGHDT and CDR2 YNNKEL (reference sequence). V was pared by 4 bases and J by 1 base, with 3 bases of the junction left unmatched.

This clone appeared once. V usage is TRBV28 and J usage is TRBJ1-2, with 8 bases that match TRBD1. V trimming: 8 bases; J trimming: 4 bases; junction bases outside the gene matches: 6. This CDR3 spans 13 amino acids. The germline V gene encodes CDR1 MDHEN and CDR2 SYDVKM. In DNA, the CDR3 is TGTGCCAGCCGACAGGGGACCCCCTATGGCTACACCTTC. Protein sequence: CASRQGTPYGYTF.

The chain uses TRBV7-2 and TRBJ2-5, with a possible D match to TRBD2 (5 bases). Germline-derived CDR1 and CDR2 are SGHTA and FQGNSA. The V end was cut by 2 bases, the J end by 4 bases, with 17 bases between. The CDR3 spans 16 residues. DNA of the CDR3: TGTGCCAGCAGCTTATATGGTGAGCTGGGGAGAGAGACCCAGTACTTC. This codes for CASSLYGELGRETQYF.

CDR3 coding DNA: TGTGCCAGCAGTCGGGGACAGACTAATGAAAAACTGTTTTTT. It translates to CASSRGQTNEKLFF. The chain carries TRBV2 and TRBJ1-4; 7 bases agree with TRBD1. This CDR3 has 14 residues. J lost 2 bases, V lost 5 bases, and 2 bases had no gene match. Germline V gene lookup returns CDR1 SNHLY and CDR2 FYNNEI.

The rearrangement joins TRBV28 to TRBJ2-4; tentatively, D is TRBD1 (6 bases). The germline V gene has CDR1 MDHEN and CDR2 SYDVKM. This CDR3 region has 14 residues. Trimming stripped 7 bases from V and 4 bases from J, with 14 bases between. CDR3 nucleotide sequence: TGTGCCAGCACCTTTGGGGGCATAAAAAACATTCAGTACTTC. Amino acids: CASTFGGIKNIQYF.

V is TRBV3-1 (or the pseudogene TRBV3-2) and J is TRBJ2-2; 8 bases are a match to TRBD2. CDR3 size: 16 residues. CDR1 is LGHDT, CDR2 YNNKEL, per germline (reference sequence). J gave up 6 bases and V 4 bases, and 10 bases lay outside the gene matches. The CDR3, as DNA: TGTGCCAGCAGCCGATACGTAGCGGGACCTTCCGGGGAGCTGTTTTTT. Its translation is CASSRYVAGPSGELFF.

The chain uses TRBV6-5 and TRBJ2-5; D gene uncertain. Germline-derived CDR1 and CDR2 are MNHEY and SVGAGI. The germline V and J ends were trimmed by 3 bases and 5 bases, with 4 bases remaining between them. CDR3 size: 11 residues. CDR3 nucleotide sequence: TGTGCCAGCAGTTATGACGAGACCCAGTACTTC. Protein: CASSYDETQYF.

In this sample, this clone turned up once. The V call is TRBV5-4, the J call TRBJ1-6; a weak D match, TRBD1 (5 bases). V shed 2 bases and J shed 9 bases, with 15 bases lying between them. The V gene's germline CDR1 is SGHNT and CDR2 YYREEE (reference sequence). This CDR3 has 15 residues. The CDR3 DNA reads as TGTGCCAGCAGCTTCCGGGGGGACCCCACTTCACCCCTCCACTTT. Translating it yields CASSFRGDPTSPLHF.

The chain is built from TRBV4-3 and TRBJ1-1; 8 bases map to TRBD1. The ends lost 1 base at V and 0 bases at J; junction bases unmatched: 7. The V gene's germline CDR1 is LGHNA and CDR2 YSLEER. The CDR3 length is 17 residues. The CDR3 coding sequence is TGCGCCAGCAGCCAAGCCTGGACAGGGACCATGAACACTGAAGCTTTCTTT. Its translation: CASSQAWTGTMNTEAFF.

This clone was observed a single time. This chain links TRBV7-6 with TRBJ2-3, with 13 positions matching TRBD2. Trimming at V came to 4 bases and at J to 5 bases, leaving 3 bases not matched to a gene. The CDR3 has 15 residues. Germline V gene lookup returns CDR1 SGHVS and CDR2 FNYEAQ. The CDR3 bases are TGTGCCAGCAGCTCGACTAGCGGGAGGATAGATACGCAGTATTTT. Protein: CASSSTSGRIDTQYF.

J is TRBJ1-3 and V is TRBV7-3; unclear D gene. Trimming cost V 4 bases and J 2 bases, with 9 bases left between them. CDR1 is SGHTA and CDR2 is FQGTGA in the germline V gene. This CDR3 spans 14 amino acids. CDR3 sequence: CASSSWGAGNTIYF. The CDR3 nucleotides read TGTGCCAGCAGCTCCTGGGGAGCTGGAAACACCATATATTTT.

Comments on this clone: At one boundary the junction diverges from the germline segment, which might be a read error. The chain is built from TRBV9 and TRBJ2-1; D may be TRBD1 (5 bases). This CDR3 comprises 8 residues. The germline CDR1 and CDR2 sequences are SGDLS and YYNGEE. The chain's CDR3 is CASDPGIF. Here the CDR3 DNA reads TGTGCCAGCGATCCAGGGATCTTC.

The V and J genes are TRBV14 and TRBJ2-2; 7 bases line up with TRBD2. Germline CDR1 SGHDN, CDR2 FVKESK. The ends lost 7 bases at V and 0 bases at J; junction bases unmatched: 2. This CDR3 region has 14 residues. CDR3 protein: CASKTSPNTGELFF. As DNA, the CDR3 is TGTGCCAGCAAGACTAGCCCGAACACCGGGGAGCTGTTTTTT.

V is TRBV7-2 and J is TRBJ1-1; TRBD1 matches at 8 bases. CDR3 size: 13 residues. Germline-derived CDR1 and CDR2 are SGHTA and FQGNSA. V gave up 5 bases and J gave up 10 bases; unmatched junction bases: 9. The CDR3 is CASSLGQAAAAFF. The DNA of the CDR3 is TGTGCCAGCAGCCTGGGACAGGCCGCAGCAGCTTTCTTT.